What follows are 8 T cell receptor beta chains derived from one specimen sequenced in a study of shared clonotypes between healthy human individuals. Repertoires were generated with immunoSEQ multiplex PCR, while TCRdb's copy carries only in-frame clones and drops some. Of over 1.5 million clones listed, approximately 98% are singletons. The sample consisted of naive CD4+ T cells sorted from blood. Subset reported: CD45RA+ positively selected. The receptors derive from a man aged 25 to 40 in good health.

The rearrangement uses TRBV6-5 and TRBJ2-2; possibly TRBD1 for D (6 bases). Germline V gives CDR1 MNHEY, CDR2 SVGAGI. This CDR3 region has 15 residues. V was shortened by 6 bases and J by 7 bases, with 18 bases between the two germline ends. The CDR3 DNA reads TGTGCCAGCAGAAAACCTACAGGGTTAGGCGGGGAGCTGTTTTTT. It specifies CASRKPTGLGGELFF.

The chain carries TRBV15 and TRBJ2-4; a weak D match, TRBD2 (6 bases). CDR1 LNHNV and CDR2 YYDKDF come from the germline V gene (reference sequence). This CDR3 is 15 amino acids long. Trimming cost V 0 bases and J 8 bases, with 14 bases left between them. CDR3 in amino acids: CATSRDYRGMDIQYF. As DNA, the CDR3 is TGTGCCACCAGCAGAGATTACCGGGGGATGGACATTCAGTACTTC.

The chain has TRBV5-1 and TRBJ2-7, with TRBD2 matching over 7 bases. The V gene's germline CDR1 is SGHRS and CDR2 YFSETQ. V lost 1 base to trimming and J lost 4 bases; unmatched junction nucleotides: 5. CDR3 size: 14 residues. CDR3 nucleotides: TGCGCCAGCAGCTTGAGCGGGAAGGGGTACGAGCAGTACTTC. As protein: CASSLSGKGYEQYF.

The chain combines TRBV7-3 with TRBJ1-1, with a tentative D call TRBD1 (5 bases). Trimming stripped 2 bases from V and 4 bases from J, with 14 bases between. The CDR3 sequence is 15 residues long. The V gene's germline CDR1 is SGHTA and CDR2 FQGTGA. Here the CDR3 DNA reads TGTGCCAGCAGCTTAGAGGGGAACCGGGGCACTGAAGCTTTCTTT. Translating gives CASSLEGNRGTEAFF.

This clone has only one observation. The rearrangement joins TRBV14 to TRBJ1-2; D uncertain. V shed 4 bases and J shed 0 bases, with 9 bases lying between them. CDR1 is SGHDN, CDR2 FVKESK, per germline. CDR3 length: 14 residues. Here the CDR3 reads CASSPGSANYGYTF. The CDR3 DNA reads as TGTGCCAGCAGCCCCGGGAGCGCTAACTATGGCTACACCTTC.

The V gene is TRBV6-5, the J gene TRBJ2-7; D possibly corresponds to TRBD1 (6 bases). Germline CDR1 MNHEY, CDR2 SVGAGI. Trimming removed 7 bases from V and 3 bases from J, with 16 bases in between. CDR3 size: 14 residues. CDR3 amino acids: CASTLGGGGYEQYF. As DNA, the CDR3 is TGTGCCAGCACCCTAGGGGGTGGAGGCTACGAGCAGTACTTC.

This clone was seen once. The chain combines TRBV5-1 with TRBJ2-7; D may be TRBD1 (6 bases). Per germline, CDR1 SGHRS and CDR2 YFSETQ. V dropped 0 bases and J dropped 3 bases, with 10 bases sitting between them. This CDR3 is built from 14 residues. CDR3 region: CASSLVGQLYEQYF. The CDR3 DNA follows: TGCGCCAGCAGCTTGGTTGGACAGCTCTACGAGCAGTACTTC.

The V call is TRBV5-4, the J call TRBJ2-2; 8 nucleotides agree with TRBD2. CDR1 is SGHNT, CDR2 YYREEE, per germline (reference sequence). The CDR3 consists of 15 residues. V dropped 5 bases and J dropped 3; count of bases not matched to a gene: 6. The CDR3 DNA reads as TGTGCCAGCAGGCCGGGAGCGGGGGACACCGGGGAGCTGTTTTTT. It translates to CASRPGAGDTGELFF.